A single sample is the source of the 21 T cell receptor beta chains below, sequenced in a study of post-analysis software for immune sequencing data. Study-level points and caveats: When patients were compared with controls, four or five TRBV segments were more frequent, TRBV5-6, TRBV5-1 and TRBV20-1 among them.

Their antigens remain unidentified. Unique molecular identifiers were carried by the TCR beta cDNA libraries. TCRdb redid the calling of the PCR reads with MiXCR, one entry per CDR3 protein. The sample has approximately 260,000 distinct CDR3 sequences, 30% to 45% seen once. The sequencing input was blood. These receptors were collected from a girl between 5 and 17 years old with multiple sclerosis.

The chain joins TRBV5-1 to TRBJ2-4; D not certain. The J call may not be correct, given that the DNA end is closer to TRBJ2-7. This CDR3 spans 13 amino acids. Germline CDR1 and CDR2: SGHRS and YFSETQ. The CDR3: CASSFPGAYEQYF. CDR3 DNA sequence: TGCGCCAGCAGCTTTCCAGGAGCCTACGAGCAGTACTTC.

This clonotype was counted at least ten times. The genes are TRBV18 and TRBJ2-1, with 12 bases matching TRBD2. The trim removed 3 bases at V and 1 base at J, leaving 7 bases unmatched. Germline values: CDR1 KGHSH, CDR2 LQKENI. This CDR3 has 18 amino acids. CDR3 DNA sequence: TGTGCCAGCTCACCGCTACCGACTAGCGGGAGTTCCTACAATGAGCAGTTCTTC. Its translation: CASSPLPTSGSSYNEQFF.

This clonotype was observed many times. The CDR3 bases are TGTGCCAGCCACGGAAGGGTTCAAGAGACCCAGTACTTC. This gives the protein CASHGRVQETQYF. The chain recombines TRBV2 with TRBJ2-5, with D unclear. The germline V and J ends were trimmed by 8 bases and 2 bases, with 12 bases remaining between them. The germline V gene has CDR1 SNHLY and CDR2 FYNNEI. The CDR3 contains 13 residues.

The sample holds many counts of this clonotype. The J gene is TRBJ2-1, the V gene TRBV20-1; a weak D match, TRBD1 (5 bases). CDR1 and CDR2 (germline): DFQATT, SNEGSKA (reference sequence). The CDR3 is 15 amino acids. V lost 5 bases, J lost 0 bases, and 14 bases lay in between. The CDR3 coding sequence is TGCAGTGCTTCAAATACAGGTAGCTCCTACAATGAGCAGTTCTTC. Its translation is CSASNTGSSYNEQFF.

This clonotype was picked up many times. The chain links TRBV7-2 to TRBJ2-3; the match to TRBD2 covers 11 bases. There are 15 residues in the CDR3. CDR1 and CDR2 (germline): SGHTA, FQGNSA. With V trimmed by 5 bases and J by 2 bases, 3 bases remained unmatched. Here the CDR3 reads CASSPGLADTDTQYF. In nucleotides, the CDR3 is TGTGCCAGCAGCCCGGGACTAGCGGACACAGATACGCAGTATTTT. The variable domain in full, with the rest retrieved from reference TRBV7-2 and TRBJ2-3, is GAGVSQSPSNKVTEKGKDVELRCDPISGHTALYWYRQSLGQGLEFLIYFQGNSAPDKSGLPSDRFSAERTGGSVSTLTIQRTQQEDSAVYLCASSPGLADTDTQYFGPGTRLTVL.

This clonotype was found many times. J is TRBJ2-4 and V is TRBV20-1, with 9 bases matching TRBD1. Germline V gene sequence: CDR1 DFQATT, CDR2 SNEGSKA (reference sequence). The CDR3 has 18 amino acids. V lost 6 bases, J lost 2 bases, and 17 bases stayed unmatched. The CDR3 sequence is CSAPRDRDWGVSKNIQYF. The CDR3 region has the DNA TGCAGTGCCCCTAGGGACAGGGATTGGGGGGTGTCCAAAAACATTCAGTACTTC.

This clonotype was counted many times. CDR3 sequence reads: CAISQGTSGRFTDTQYF. The DNA of the CDR3 is TGTGCCATCAGCCAAGGGACTAGCGGGAGATTCACAGATACGCAGTATTTT. The chain is built from TRBV10-3 and TRBJ2-3; 14 bases align to TRBD2. Germline CDR1 reads ENHRY; CDR2 reads SYGVKD. The length of the CDR3 is 17 residues. Unmatched junction bases numbered 7, after V lost 6 bases and J lost 2 bases.

This CDR3 is CASSFPGQASSGNTIYF. The CDR3 nucleotides are TGTGCCAGCAGTTTCCCGGGACAGGCGAGCTCTGGAAACACCATATATTTT. This chain connects TRBV28 to TRBJ1-3; 8 bases are a match to TRBD1. V gave up 3 bases and J gave up 0 bases; unmatched junction bases: 7. Germline assignment: CDR1 MDHEN and CDR2 SYDVKM. The CDR3 is made up of 17 amino acids.

There are many counts of this clonotype. The chain uses TRBV6-5 and TRBJ2-1, with unresolved D. Germline assignment: CDR1 MNHEY and CDR2 SVGAGI. This CDR3 contains 13 residues. With 6 bases removed from V and 4 bases from J, the gap between germline ends came to 10 bases. The CDR3 nucleotides are TGTGCCAGCAGCCCTCTTGCATACAATGAGCAGTTCTTC. Its translation: CASSPLAYNEQFF.

This clonotype was counted many times. This chain uses TRBV7-2 with TRBJ1-4; TRBD1 agrees at 10 bases. J lost 11 bases, V lost 5 bases, and 8 bases had no gene match. The CDR3 length is 14 residues. Germline CDR1 and CDR2: SGHTA and FQGNSA. CDR3 sequence reads: CASSPRQGAGKLFF. CDR3 sequence (DNA): TGTGCCAGCAGCCCCAGACAGGGGGCAGGCAAACTGTTTTTT.

This clonotype occurred many times. This chain connects TRBV2 to TRBJ2-1, with a possible D match to TRBD2 (7 bases). Trimming pared 6 bases from V and 9 bases from J, leaving 21 bases between. The germline gives CDR1 SNHLY, CDR2 FYNNEI. The CDR3 runs 15 residues. This chain's CDR3 is CASRRGGADDGEQFF. CDR3 nucleotide sequence: TGTGCCAGCAGGAGGGGGGGCGCCGACGACGGTGAGCAGTTCTTC.

In its sample, this clonotype was seen many times. The chain recombines TRBV15 with TRBJ2-2, with D maybe TRBD2 (5 bases). Germline lookup yields CDR1 LNHNV and CDR2 YYDKDF (reference sequence). V lost 0 bases and J 5 bases, leaving 7 bases between the germline ends. This CDR3 region has 14 residues. The CDR3 region is CATSRDRETGELFF. Here the CDR3 DNA reads TGTGCCACCAGCAGAGATAGGGAGACCGGGGAGCTGTTTTTT.

With regard to this clonotype: A much larger clone is a single base away; this may be a read error. The gene calls are TRBV2 and TRBJ2-1; tentative D call: TRBD2 (7 bases). The CDR3 sequence is 16 residues long. Per germline, CDR1 SNHLY and CDR2 FYNNEI. The CDR3 DNA reads TGTGCCGGCAGTGATGGGGGCGGGGGAGCTTACAATGAGCAGTTCTTC. Encoded protein: CAGSDGGGGAYNEQFF.

The chain combines TRBV15 with TRBJ2-6; no reliable D call. V was clipped by 0 bases and J by 4 bases, with 16 bases between them. The CDR3 covers 18 residues. CDR1 LNHNV and CDR2 YYDKDF come from the germline V gene (reference sequence). The CDR3 DNA follows: TGTGCCACCAGCAGAGATATGCTGGCGGACGCCGGGGCCAACGTCCTGACTTTC. Residues: CATSRDMLADAGANVLTF.

The table lists this clonotype with many counts. The rearrangement uses TRBV5-1 and TRBJ1-1; the D gene is possibly TRBD1 (6 bases). With 2 bases removed from V and 5 bases from J, the gap between germline ends came to 10 bases. The CDR3 has 13 amino acids. The germline CDR1 and CDR2 sequences are SGHRS and YFSETQ. The CDR3 loop is CASSFGTGTEAFF. The CDR3 nucleotides read TGCGCCAGCAGCTTCGGCACAGGGACTGAAGCTTTCTTT.

This clonotype turned up a few times. J is TRBJ1-1 and V is TRBV12-3 or TRBV12-4, with TRBD1 matching 9 bases. Germline trimming cut 4 bases from V and 6 bases from J; bases unmatched to any gene: 9. The CDR3 covers 15 residues. CDR3 nucleotides: TGTGCCAGCAGTTCCCTGGGACAGGGAAAGGCTGAAGCTTTCTTT. Translated, it gives CASSSLGQGKAEAFF.

To note about this clonotype: This may stem from a read error, because a much larger clone lies one nucleotide away. V gene TRBV12-3 or TRBV12-4 combines with J gene TRBJ2-3; TRBD2 matches 11 bases. The CDR3 extends over 16 amino acids. V was clipped by 4 bases and J by 8 bases; unmatched bases: 11. The CDR3 DNA sequence: TGTGCCAGCAGTTCCCCCACTAGCGGGAGTGTGGGTACGCAGTATTTT. Translating gives CASSSPTSGSVGTQYF.

The genes are TRBV20-1 and TRBJ2-1, with 11 bases lining up with TRBD2. Germline V gene sequence: CDR1 DFQATT, CDR2 SNEGSKA (reference sequence). The V gene end was trimmed by 1 base and the J gene end by 2 bases; junction bases not matched to a gene: 10. The CDR3 runs 18 residues. CDR3 DNA: TGCAGTGCTAGAGTCCCATCTAGCGGGAGGCCCCCCTACAATGAGCAGTTCTTC. Translated: CSARVPSSGRPPYNEQFF.

On this clonotype: The junction departs from germline at one end; a sequencing error may be responsible. The chain employs TRBV12-3 or TRBV12-4 and TRBJ1-5; D possibly corresponds to TRBD1 (6 bases). CDR3 length equals 15 residues. The CDR3 bases are TGTGCCAGCAGTCCCAAGGGGGTTGGCAATCAGCCCCGGCATTTT. Translation gives CASSPKGVGNQPRHF.

There are many counts of this clonotype. This chain uses TRBV5-4 with TRBJ1-1; TRBD1 might be the D (6 bases). Trimming pared 4 bases from V and 1 base from J, leaving 14 bases between. The germline V gene has CDR1 SGHNT and CDR2 YYREEE (reference sequence). This CDR3 spans 15 amino acids. The CDR3 nucleotides are TGTGCCAGCAGCATACCTCAGGGGACGAACACTGAAGCTTTCTTT. It specifies CASSIPQGTNTEAFF.

This clonotype was found many times. This chain connects TRBV5-1 to TRBJ2-1, with TRBD2 matching over 11 bases. Per the germline V gene, CDR1 is SGHRS and CDR2 is YFSETQ. The V segment lost 2 bases and the J segment 4 bases; nucleotides outside the gene matches: 5. This CDR3 is built from 16 residues. CDR3 bases: TGCGCCAGCAGCTTCTCGTCTAGCGGGAGGTACAATGAGCAGTTCTTC. Amino acids: CASSFSSSGRYNEQFF.